This TCR beta chain was observed in a study of patients and donors after allogeneic stem cell transplantation. TCRdb itself ran the RT-PCR reads through MiXCR, one entry per CDR3 protein. The sample consists of 900,000 to 1,000,000 distinct CDR3 sequences, around 17% of them appearing once. The V end lost 1 base, the J end lost 7 bases, and 8 bases lay between the germline ends. This CDR3 region has 12 residues. Looked up from germline, CDR1 is MGHRA and CDR2 is YSYEKL. The rearrangement links TRBV4-1 to TRBJ2-7; maybe TRBD2 (5 bases). This receptor was identified in a human donor who was either an allogeneic HSCT recipient or a stem cell or donor lymphocyte infusion donor (not recorded which). It is not recorded whose cells these are; they may come from a transplant donor. Material for sequencing was blood, either unsorted or a sorted T cell fraction (not recorded which). The CDR3 here is CASSQVRGEQYF. In DNA form, the CDR3 reads TGCGCCAGCAGCCAAGTACGCGGGGAGCAGTACTTC.